The 30 T cell receptor beta chains in this list originate from one sample, sequenced in a study of CD8+ T cells in alopecia areata. RNA extraction was followed by reverse transcription into cDNA, which acted as the sequencing template. Some clones are missing from TCRdb's copy, which holds only in-frame ones; the method was immunoSEQ multiplex PCR. The sample carries around 300,000 clones, around 64% recorded once. Treatment denoted: oral pan-JAK inhibitor, 5-10 mg twice daily. This material consisted of CD4+ T cells sorted from blood, taken at week 52, from a patient treated with tofacitinib. The origin of the receptors is a human donor with alopecia areata.

This rearrangement joins TRBV12-5 to TRBJ1-5; no reliable D call. The V end was cut by 3 bases, the J end by 0 bases, with 9 bases between. The CDR3 sequence is 15 residues long. Looked up from germline, CDR1 is LGHNT and CDR2 is FRNRAP. The chain's CDR3 is CASGLGQLSNQPQHF. In nucleotides, the CDR3 is TGTGCTAGTGGTTTAGGTCAGCTTAGCAATCAGCCCCAGCATTTT.

Regarding this clone: Other nucleotide sequences from this sample produce the same CDR3. This chain uses TRBV5-6 with TRBJ1-2; D is unresolved. This CDR3 comprises 12 residues. CDR1 and CDR2 from the germline V gene are SGHDT and YYEEEE. V was pared by 0 bases and J by 2 bases, with 2 bases between. CDR3 DNA sequence: TGTGCCAGCAGCTTGGACAACTATGGCTACACCTTC. It encodes CASSLDNYGYTF. The full variable domain, completed using reference TRBV5-6 and TRBJ1-2, is DAGVTQSPTHLIKTRGQQVTLRCSPKSGHDTVSWYQQALGQGPQFIFQYYEEEERQRGNFPDRFSGHQFPNYSSELNVNALLLGDSALYLCASSLDNYGYTFGSGTRLTVV.

This chain links TRBV29-1 with TRBJ1-4; 7 nucleotides line up with TRBD1. The CDR3 runs 13 residues. Germline V gene sequence: CDR1 SQVTM, CDR2 ANQGSEA. The V segment lost 7 bases and the J segment 0 bases; nucleotides outside the gene matches: 2. This CDR3 reads CSGQGATNEKLFF. For the CDR3, the DNA is TGCAGCGGTCAGGGGGCAACTAATGAAAAACTGTTTTTT. The full variable domain, with the rest looked up from reference TRBV29-1 and TRBJ1-4, is SAVISQKPSRDICQRGTSLTIQCQVDSQVTMMFWYRQQPGQSLTLIATANQGSEATYESGFVIDKFPISRPNLTFSTLTVSNMSPEDSSIYLCSGQGATNEKLFFGSGTQLSVL.

This chain joins TRBV20-1 and TRBJ1-4; D unclear. CDR1 DFQATT and CDR2 SNEGSKA come from the germline V gene (reference sequence). V dropped 3 bases and J dropped 10 bases, with 6 bases sitting between them. This CDR3 contains 10 residues. CDR3 sequence reads: CSASVGKLFF. The DNA for the CDR3 is TGCAGTGCTAGCGTGGGAAAACTGTTTTTT.

A few counts support this clone. The chain links TRBV7-2 to TRBJ2-3; no clear D gene. Per the germline V gene, CDR1 is SGHTA and CDR2 is FQGNSA. This CDR3 spans 12 amino acids. Trimming left V 8 bases short and J 0 bases short, with 6 bases between. CDR3 amino acids: CASRTSTDTQYF. CDR3 sequence (DNA): TGTGCCAGCCGGACCAGCACAGATACGCAGTATTTT.

The chain joins TRBV29-1 to TRBJ1-1, with TRBD1 as a possible D gene (5 bases). Germline CDR1 is SQVTM and CDR2 is ANQGSEA. V lost 7 bases, J lost 1 base, and 13 bases lay in between. This CDR3 comprises 13 residues. The CDR3: CSASDGQNTEAFF. CDR3 DNA: TGCAGCGCTTCAGACGGACAGAACACTGAAGCTTTCTTT.

The chain has TRBV30 and TRBJ2-1; D tentatively fits TRBD1 or TRBD2 (5 bases each). The CDR3 consists of 15 residues. The V end lost 0 bases, the J end lost 9 bases, and 18 bases lay between the germline ends. The V gene's germline CDR1 is GTSNPN and CDR2 SVGIG (reference sequence). The CDR3, as DNA: TGTGCCTGGAGTGTACAATGGGGGTTGATAAGTGAGCAGTTCTTC. The encoded protein is CAWSVQWGLISEQFF.

As for this clone: Other DNA sequences in this sample translate to the same CDR3. The rearrangement links TRBV30 to TRBJ1-5, with D possibly being TRBD1 (5 bases). CDR1 and CDR2 (germline): GTSNPN, SVGIG (reference sequence). The CDR3 consists of 13 residues. Trimming removed 1 base from V and 5 bases from J, with 9 bases in between. The CDR3 coding sequence is TGTGCCTGGAGTGGTGGGGGGGATCAGCCCCAGCATTTT. It yields the protein CAWSGGGDQPQHF. The full variable domain, rest sourced from reference TRBV30 and TRBJ1-5, is SQTIHQWPATLVQPVGSPLSLECTVEGTSNPNLYWYRQAAGRGLQLLFYSVGIGQISSEVPQNLSASRPQDRQFILSSKKLLLSDSGFYLCAWSGGGDQPQHFGDGTRLSIL.

This clone has only a few counts. J is TRBJ2-7 and V is TRBV5-4, with TRBD2 identical over 7 bases. The CDR3 totals 14 residues. The ends lost 3 bases at V and 0 bases at J; junction bases unmatched: 3. Germline lookup yields CDR1 SGHNT and CDR2 YYREEE (reference sequence). The CDR3 loop is CASSWGGSSYEQYF. The CDR3 DNA reads as TGTGCCAGCAGCTGGGGGGGAAGCTCCTACGAGCAGTACTTC.

The V call is TRBV7-2, the J call TRBJ1-1; D remains unclear. The germline V gene encodes CDR1 SGHTA and CDR2 FQGNSA. Trimming took 1 base from V and 4 from J, leaving 10 bases between them. CDR3 size: 14 residues. This CDR3 reads CASSLEGFGTEAFF. In nucleotides, the CDR3 is TGTGCCAGCAGCTTAGAAGGATTCGGCACTGAAGCTTTCTTT.

This clone was detected only once. The J gene is TRBJ1-6, the V gene TRBV19; no reliable D call. Between the trimmed V and J ends, which lost 2 bases and 0 bases, there was a span of 8 bases. The CDR3 sequence is 16 residues long. Germline values: CDR1 LNHDA, CDR2 SQIVND (reference sequence). CDR3 coding DNA: TGTGCCAGTAGTATAACGTCGCGCTCCTATAATTCACCCCTCCACTTT. Translating it yields CASSITSRSYNSPLHF.

The chain carries TRBV30 and TRBJ2-7, with 8 bases identical to TRBD1. The ends lost 5 bases at V and 4 bases at J; junction bases unmatched: 4. Germline V gives CDR1 GTSNPN, CDR2 SVGIG (reference sequence). This CDR3 comprises 12 residues. CDR3 sequence reads: CAWDRGPYEQYF. CDR3 DNA sequence: TGTGCCTGGGACAGGGGACCTTACGAGCAGTACTTC.

This clone turned up a few times. The rearrangement joins TRBV29-1 to TRBJ2-5; no reliable D call. Between the trimmed V and J ends, which lost 3 bases and 0 bases, there was a span of 5 bases. The CDR3 sequence is 12 residues long. CDR1 and CDR2 from the germline V gene are SQVTM and ANQGSEA. CDR3 coding DNA: TGCAGCGTTGATAAGAACCAAGAGACCCAGTACTTC. Encoded protein: CSVDKNQETQYF.

V gene TRBV14 combines with J gene TRBJ2-2; D is unresolved. This CDR3 region has 17 residues. Between the trimmed V and J ends, which lost 0 bases and 6 bases, there was a span of 17 bases. Germline CDR1 and CDR2: SGHDN and FVKESK. The CDR3, as DNA: TGTGCCAGCAGCCAAGATCTTGGTTCGGCCATAGCCGGGGAGCTGTTTTTT. Protein product: CASSQDLGSAIAGELFF.

The gene calls are TRBV10-3 and TRBJ2-3; D perhaps matches TRBD2 (7 bases). In germline, CDR1 is ENHRY, CDR2 SYGVKD. Trimming took 8 bases from V and 1 from J, leaving 16 bases between them. The CDR3 sequence is 15 residues long. In DNA form, the CDR3 reads TGTGCCATCCGAGGGGGGGGGAGCGGCACAGATACGCAGTATTTT. Residues: CAIRGGGSGTDTQYF.

V usage is TRBV5-4 and J usage is TRBJ1-6, with unresolved D. This CDR3 region has 14 residues. Germline V CDR1 and CDR2: SGHNT, YYREEE (reference sequence). Trimming pared 4 bases from V and 9 bases from J, leaving 14 bases between. In nucleotides, the CDR3 is TGTGCCAGCAGCATAGACAATTTCCGTTCACCCCTCCACTTT. Translated: CASSIDNFRSPLHF.

This chain connects TRBV29-1 to TRBJ2-2, with D perhaps TRBD1 (6 bases). Germline V gene data show CDR1 as SQVTM and CDR2 as ANQGSEA. CDR3 size: 14 residues. The ends were cut back, 4 bases at V and 3 bases at J, with 12 bases in the middle. In DNA, the CDR3 is TGCAGCGTTGCGCAGGGGTTGGACACCGGGGAGCTGTTTTTT. This translates into CSVAQGLDTGELFF.

This clone has just one count. CDR3 in amino acids: CASAGASLRTDTQYF. In DNA form, the CDR3 reads TGTGCCAGTGCAGGGGCCTCCCTAAGAACAGATACGCAGTATTTT. The chain combines TRBV27 with TRBJ2-3, with D possibly matching TRBD1 (6 bases). V shed 9 bases and J shed 3 bases, with 19 bases lying between them. The CDR3 length is 15 residues. Germline CDR1 and CDR2: MNHEY and SMNVEV (reference sequence).

The rearrangement joins TRBV4-2 to TRBJ2-7; D call uncertain. There are 14 residues in the CDR3. CDR1 is LGHNA, CDR2 YNFKEQ, per germline. V lost 4 bases and J lost 3, with 13 bases in between. The CDR3 DNA reads TGTGCCAGCAGCCCCGAGAGCTGGGGCTACGAGCAGTACTTC. This encodes CASSPESWGYEQYF.

The chain couples TRBV30 to TRBJ2-3; 15 bases agree with TRBD2. This CDR3 is 17 amino acids long. Germline trimming cut 4 bases from V and 3 bases from J; bases unmatched to any gene: 8. CDR1 GTSNPN and CDR2 SVGIG come from the germline V gene (reference sequence). This chain's CDR3 is CAWTPPGLAGGTDTQYF. Written as DNA, the CDR3 is TGTGCCTGGACACCCCCGGGACTAGCGGGGGGAACAGATACGCAGTATTTT. The variable domain in full, completed from reference TRBV30 and TRBJ2-3, reads SQTIHQWPATLVQPVGSPLSLECTVEGTSNPNLYWYRQAAGRGLQLLFYSVGIGQISSEVPQNLSASRPQDRQFILSSKKLLLSDSGFYLCAWTPPGLAGGTDTQYFGPGTRLTVL.

A few counts support this clone. This sequence joins TRBV2 and TRBJ1-4, with D hard to call. CDR1 SNHLY and CDR2 FYNNEI come from the germline V gene. The CDR3 sequence is 12 residues long. Trimming left V 5 bases short and J 8 bases short, with 9 bases between. As DNA, the CDR3 is TGTGCCAGCAGTAAATCGACAGAAAAACTGTTTTTT. Translation: CASSKSTEKLFF.

The chain couples TRBV4-3 to TRBJ1-4; no firm D call. V was pared by 0 bases and J by 1 base, with 6 bases between. The CDR3 has 15 residues. Germline V lookup: CDR1 LGHNA, CDR2 YSLEER. The CDR3 sequence: CASSQDLGTNEKLFF. CDR3 nucleotide sequence: TGCGCCAGCAGCCAAGATTTGGGAACTAATGAAAAACTGTTTTTT.

The V gene is TRBV4-1, the J gene TRBJ2-1; 10 bases line up with TRBD2. The germline V gene encodes CDR1 MGHRA and CDR2 YSYEKL. After removal of 0 bases from V and 7 bases from J, the junction contained 6 bases not matched to a gene. This CDR3 is built from 16 residues. The CDR3 region is CASSQDPGLARNEQFF. In DNA form, the CDR3 reads TGCGCCAGCAGCCAAGACCCGGGACTAGCGAGAAATGAGCAGTTCTTC.

The chain joins TRBV7-8 to TRBJ2-1; TRBD2 is a possible D gene (5 bases). The germline V gene has CDR1 SGHVS and CDR2 FQNEAQ. V lost 5 bases to trimming and J lost 7 bases, with 15 bases between them. The CDR3 consists of 14 residues. In DNA form, the CDR3 reads TGTGCCAGCAGCCTCGGGATCCAACAGAATGAGCAGTTCTTC. Translation gives CASSLGIQQNEQFF.

This clone has only a few counts. The chain has TRBV29-1 and TRBJ2-1; D gene uncertain. The CDR3 loop spans 13 amino acids. Trimming removed 0 bases at V and 9 bases at J, with 12 bases between. The germline gives CDR1 SQVTM, CDR2 ANQGSEA. CDR3 in DNA: TGCAGCGTTGAAGATCGGGTTATCGGTGAGCAGTTCTTC. This gives the protein CSVEDRVIGEQFF.

The CDR3 nucleotides read TGTGCCAGCACGGACAGGGTAAATGAAAAACTGTTTTTT. Its protein is CASTDRVNEKLFF. This chain connects TRBV2 to TRBJ1-4; 8 nucleotides match TRBD1. The CDR3 is made up of 13 amino acids. J gave up 5 bases and V 7 bases, and 3 bases lay outside the gene matches. Germline CDR1 reads SNHLY; CDR2 reads FYNNEI.

The chain couples TRBV10-3 to TRBJ2-3; D gene uncertain. The CDR3 has 12 amino acids. Between the trimmed V and J ends, which lost 8 bases and 2 bases, there was a span of 8 bases. CDR1 is ENHRY and CDR2 is SYGVKD in the germline V gene. CDR3 residues: CAIGKHTDTQYF. The DNA for the CDR3 is TGTGCCATCGGGAAACACACAGATACGCAGTATTTT.

This rearrangement joins TRBV10-3 to TRBJ1-2, with D unclear. This CDR3 region has 14 residues. V lost 10 bases to trimming and J lost 5 bases, with 20 bases between them. Germline values: CDR1 ENHRY, CDR2 SYGVKD. The CDR3 bases are TGTGCCACCTTCTTGGGGTTGTCTAGTTATGGCTACACCTTC. Translated, it gives CATFLGLSSYGYTF.

CDR3 DNA: TGTGCCAGCAGCTTCCGGGACGGACAAGAGACCCAGTACTTC. Its protein is CASSFRDGQETQYF. The chain carries TRBV5-6 and TRBJ2-5, with D possibly called TRBD1 or TRBD2 (5 bases each). The germline gives CDR1 SGHDT, CDR2 YYEEEE. V lost 2 bases and J lost 2, with 10 bases in between. This CDR3 region has 14 residues.

Concerning this clone: Since a much larger clone is just one base distant, this may be a read error. Different DNA sequences within this sample yield the same CDR3. The chain carries TRBV7-2 and TRBJ2-7; TRBD1 matches 10 bases. This CDR3 comprises 14 residues. V trimming: 3 bases; J trimming: 3 bases; junction bases outside the gene matches: 2. Germline V gene sequence: CDR1 SGHTA, CDR2 FQGNSA. Here the CDR3 DNA reads TGTGCCAGCAGCTTGAGGGACAGGGGCTACGAGCAGTACTTC. Translation gives CASSLRDRGYEQYF.